Listed here are 14 T cell receptor beta chains from one sample, sequenced in a study of T-cell memory formation after mild COVID-19. Using its own MiXCR run on the 5' RACE reads, TCRdb lists one record per CDR3 protein. The repertoire has about 290,000 distinct CDR3 sequences, about 20% of them found once; the top ten carry 23%. Sequences were obtained from PBMCs or a T cell subset sorted from them (not recorded which). The receptors were gathered from a man between 18 and 35 years old who had mild COVID-19 (a few samples of this study predate the infection). Cell type and time point are not known.

The gene calls are TRBV5-1 and TRBJ2-1; 12 bases are a match to TRBD2. V dropped 8 bases and J dropped 4; count of bases not matched to a gene: 13. This CDR3 spans 17 amino acids. The germline gives CDR1 SGHRS, CDR2 YFSETQ. CDR3 DNA sequence: TGCGCCAGTTCCCCAACTAGCGGGGGGATAAGATACAATGAGCAGTTCTTC. Translation gives CASSPTSGGIRYNEQFF.

The chain uses TRBV7-9 and TRBJ2-3, with D possibly being TRBD1 (5 bases). Trimming shortened V by 8 bases and J by 5 bases, and 20 bases separated the two germline ends. Per the germline V gene, CDR1 is SEHNR and CDR2 is FQNEAQ (reference sequence). CDR3 length: 15 residues. In DNA, the CDR3 is TGTGCCAGCTCGGAAGGGGCGATACTCTTAGATACGCAGTATTTT. Its protein is CASSEGAILLDTQYF.

This clonotype was counted many times. Here the CDR3 reads CSASGGGQMNTEAFF. The CDR3 DNA reads TGCAGTGCTAGCGGGGGGGGACAGATGAACACTGAAGCTTTCTTT. The chain has TRBV20-1 and TRBJ1-1; 7 bases align to TRBD1. In germline, CDR1 is DFQATT, CDR2 SNEGSKA (reference sequence). J was trimmed by 0 bases and V by 3 bases; bases with no gene match: 7. CDR3 length: 15 residues.

J is TRBJ2-5 and V is TRBV9; tentative D call: TRBD1 (6 bases). Trimming left V 4 bases short and J 4 bases short, with 14 bases between. CDR3 length equals 14 residues. Germline-derived CDR1 and CDR2 are SGDLS and YYNGEE. The CDR3 DNA reads TGTGCCAGCAGCCCGAGGGGGATCCCAGAGACCCAGTACTTC. This gives the protein CASSPRGIPETQYF.

This clonotype has a handful of counts. This chain links TRBV21-1 with TRBJ2-6. TRBV21-1 is flagged as a pseudogene. The CDR3 extends over 15 amino acids. The CDR3: CASTPTGSGANVLTF. The CDR3, as DNA: TGTGCCAGCACTCCAACGGGCTCTGGGGCCAACGTCCTGACTTTC.

This clonotype was observed at least ten times. This chain joins TRBV7-9 and TRBJ1-5, with D possibly matching TRBD1 (6 bases). Germline CDR1 is SEHNR and CDR2 is FQNEAQ (reference sequence). Trimming removed 1 base at V and 7 bases at J, with 17 bases between. The CDR3 contains 16 residues. Written as DNA, the CDR3 is TGTGCCAGCAGCTTAGACACGGGGGCTACCGGGCAGCCCCAGCATTTT. As protein: CASSLDTGATGQPQHF.

The chain combines TRBV27 with TRBJ2-7; 8 bases fit TRBD2. Germline CDR1 reads MNHEY; CDR2 reads SMNVEV (reference sequence). This CDR3 spans 13 amino acids. Trimming at V came to 6 bases and at J to 4 bases, leaving 5 bases not matched to a gene. The CDR3 here is CASRFASGYEQYF. In DNA, the CDR3 is TGTGCCAGCAGATTTGCTAGCGGGTACGAGCAGTACTTC.

This clonotype appeared a few times. The chain links TRBV27 to TRBJ1-1; 9 bases fit TRBD1. Unmatched junction bases numbered 7, after V lost 6 bases and J lost 5 bases. The germline gives CDR1 MNHEY, CDR2 SMNVEV (reference sequence). The CDR3 length is 14 residues. The CDR3 DNA sequence: TGTGCCAGCAGCCAACAGGGGGCAGGGACTGAAGCTTTCTTT. It is translated as CASSQQGAGTEAFF.

The chain is built from TRBV7-9 and TRBJ2-5; TRBD2 agrees at 9 bases. J was trimmed by 2 bases and V by 4 bases; bases with no gene match: 11. In germline, CDR1 is SEHNR, CDR2 FQNEAQ (reference sequence). CDR3 length: 17 amino acids. DNA of the CDR3: TGTGCCAGCAGCTCAGCCAGAGCGGGGGGCAAACAAGAGACCCAGTACTTC. This encodes CASSSARAGGKQETQYF.

The V call is TRBV20-1, the J call TRBJ1-5, with 9 nucleotides matching TRBD1. Germline loops: CDR1 DFQATT, CDR2 SNEGSKA (reference sequence). The trim removed 3 bases at V and 4 bases at J, leaving 7 bases unmatched. The CDR3 is 15 amino acids. The CDR3 is CSARAQGASNQPQHF. CDR3 nucleotide sequence: TGCAGTGCTAGGGCACAGGGGGCGTCTAATCAGCCCCAGCATTTT.

Remarks on this clonotype: One end of the junction varies from germline; a read error may be responsible. V and J are TRBV11-2 and TRBJ2-2; possibly TRBD2 for D (5 bases). There are 15 residues in the CDR3. Germline V gives CDR1 SGHAT, CDR2 FQNNGV. The CDR3: CASRLGRLNTGELFF. Here the CDR3 DNA reads TGTGCCAGCAGGTTAGGGAGACTGAACACCGGGGAGCTGTTTTTT.

The DNA of the CDR3 is TGCGCCAGCAGCCTGGGACAGCAGGACACTGAAGCTTTCTTT. Translation: CASSLGQQDTEAFF. The chain combines TRBV4-3 with TRBJ1-1, with TRBD1 identical over 7 bases. This CDR3 has 14 residues. V shed 4 bases, J shed 3 bases, and the junction held 5 bases outside the gene matches. The germline gives CDR1 LGHNA, CDR2 YSLEER.

This clonotype was counted at least ten times. CDR3 nucleotide sequence: TGCGCCAGCAGCTTGGTCCTCAACACCGGGGAGCTGTTTTTT. Amino acid sequence: CASSLVLNTGELFF. The V and J genes are TRBV5-1 and TRBJ2-2; D is unclear. The CDR3 length is 14 residues. V was cut by 0 bases and J by 2 bases, with 5 bases left in between. CDR1 and CDR2 (germline): SGHRS, YFSETQ. Supplemented by reference TRBV5-1 and TRBJ2-2, the full variable domain reads KAGVTQTPRYLIKTRGQQVTLSCSPISGHRSVSWYQQTPGQGLQFLFEYFSETQRNKGNFPGRFSGRQFSNSRSEMNVSTLELGDSALYLCASSLVLNTGELFFGEGSRLTVL.

The DNA of the CDR3 is TGTGCCAGCAGTTACGCAGGGGGCAATCTTAATTCACCCCTCCACTTT. Its protein product is CASSYAGGNLNSPLHF. The chain has TRBV6-5 and TRBJ1-6; 8 bases line up with TRBD1. After removal of 2 bases from V and 6 bases from J, the junction contained 6 bases not matched to a gene. There are 16 residues in the CDR3. The germline V gene encodes CDR1 MNHEY and CDR2 SVGAGI.